The clone carrying this TCR beta chain was counted only a few times. The antigen remains undetermined. MiXCR, applied by TCRdb to the RACE reads, yields one record per CDR3 protein. The top ten hold 2.5% to 3.5% of the sample, which has under 200,000 distinct CDR3 sequences, around 30% seen once. As to time point: pre-sensitization, week 0. Treatment indicated: therapeutic diphenylcyclopropenone sensitization with weekly scalp DPC. Total RNA was extracted from unfractionated whole blood. The record originates from a study of human T cells and chemical hapten exposure. Study-wide points: There were significantly more large CDR3 similarity clusters among expanded TCRs than among controls.

Trimming took off 1 base at V and 7 bases at J, with 13 bases between the two ends. This CDR3 is 15 amino acids long. Specimen: whole blood, collected in connection with sensitization to the hapten diphenylcyclopropenone (DPC). The chain is built from TRBV12-3 or TRBV12-4 and TRBJ2-2; TRBD1 is a possible D gene (5 bases). This sequence originates from a woman in her 30s with alopecia areata. Some clones in this sample may be carry-over from other donors' samples. The chain's CDR3 is CASSLGAQGVGELFF. In DNA, the CDR3 is TGTGCCAGCAGTTTAGGGGCGCAGGGCGTCGGGGAGCTGTTTTTT.